These T cell receptor beta chains were read from a single sample in a study of blood T cell repertoires in COVID-19. Assay used: immunoSEQ multiplex PCR; TCRdb lists only in-frame clones, some missing. The sample yields about 240,000 clones, 86% seen once. The source material was peripheral blood. Every receptor here comes from a woman aged 45-65 years with COVID-19, enrolled during active disease. CDR3s include the opening cysteine and the closing phenylalanine or tryptophan. Fields, in order: V gene, D gene, clone size, J gene, CDR3 DNA, CDR3 protein. D genes are given only for firm matches. Clone size is given for some rows only: seen once, a few or many times, or a class if the clone is expanded.

TRBV10-1	TRBD2	NA	TRBJ2-3	TGCGCCAGCAGTGAGTCGGCCTTAGCGGGGGGTAAGGATACGCAGTATTTT	CASSESALAGGKDTQYF
TRBV7-2	TRBD1	NA	TRBJ1-2	TGTGCCAGCAGCACCCGACAGGGGGCTCCCTATGGCTACACCTTC	CASSTRQGAPYGYTF
TRBV4-1	TRBD1	NA	TRBJ1-2	TGCGCCAGCAGCCGGGCCACAGGGGAAGGAGGCTACACCTTC	CASSRATGEGGYTF
TRBV19	NA	NA	TRBJ1-5	TGTGCCAGTAGTAGAAACAGGGGCAATCAGCCCCAGCATTTT	CASSRNRGNQPQHF
TRBV3-1/TRBV3-2	NA	NA	TRBJ2-7	TGTGCCAGCAGCCAGGCTCCGCTCCCCTTCTACGAGCAGTACTTC	CASSQAPLPFYEQYF
TRBV9	TRBD2	NA	TRBJ2-3	TGTGCCAGCAGCGCCGGGACTAGGGGAGATACGCAGTATTTT	CASSAGTRGDTQYF
TRBV28	NA	NA	TRBJ1-4	TGTGCCAGCAGTAGCGGGGCAGGGGACCGTGGCGAAAAACTGTTTTTT	CASSSGAGDRGEKLFF
TRBV12-5	NA	NA	TRBJ1-1	TGTGCTAGTGGTTTGGTACTAGGGCGGATCACAAACACTGAAGCTTTCTTT	CASGLVLGRITNTEAFF
TRBV29-1	NA	NA	TRBJ2-2	TGCAGCGTTGATAAGGGGGACACCGGGGAGCTGTTTTTT	CSVDKGDTGELFF
TRBV5-1	NA	NA	TRBJ2-6	TGCGCCAGCAGCTTGAAGGCTAGTATCACTGGGGCCAACGTCCTGACTTTC	CASSLKASITGANVLTF
TRBV18	TRBD1	once	TRBJ2-1	TGTGCCAGCTCACCGACAGCCGTACAGGGGAATGAGCAGTTCTTC	CASSPTAVQGNEQFF
TRBV19	NA	NA	TRBJ2-1	TGTGCCAGTAGTGCGTCTAGGATTGAGCAGTTCTTC	CASSASRIEQFF
TRBV5-1	NA	NA	TRBJ2-7	TGCGCCAGCAGCTTGGATGAGGGAAACTACGAGCAGTACTTC	CASSLDEGNYEQYF
TRBV28	NA	NA	TRBJ1-5	TGTGCCAGCAAGGGAACAGCGGGGAATCAGCCCCAGCATTTT	CASKGTAGNQPQHF
TRBV30	TRBD1	few	TRBJ1-5	TGTGCCTGGAGTGTAAGGACAGGGATTAGCAATCAGCCCCAGCATTTT	CAWSVRTGISNQPQHF
TRBV28	TRBD1	NA	TRBJ2-1	TGTGCCAGTATTCCGGGACAGGGGGGATGGAATGAGCAGTTCTTC	CASIPGQGGWNEQFF
TRBV5-1	NA	NA	TRBJ2-1	TGCGCCAGCAGCAGATCAGGGTCCGGCTCCTACAATGAGCAGTTCTTC	CASSRSGSGSYNEQFF
TRBV12-5	NA	NA	TRBJ2-2	TGTGCTAGTGGTTTGGGCGGGGGCGGCACCGGGGAGCTGTTTTTT	CASGLGGGGTGELFF
TRBV5-1	NA	NA	TRBJ1-2	TGCGCCAGCAGCTTCAGGGGCGGCTATGGCTACACCTTC	CASSFRGGYGYTF
TRBV24-1	TRBD2	few	TRBJ2-2	TGTGCCACCAGTGAAGAGACTAGCGGCTTGAACACCGGGGAGCTGTTTTTT	CATSEETSGLNTGELFF
TRBV19	TRBD1	NA	TRBJ2-7	TGTGCCAGTAGAACAGGGGTCGAGCAGTACTTC	CASRTGVEQYF
TRBV30	NA	few	TRBJ2-1	TGTGCCTGGAGTGTACAGGCAAACAATGAGCAGTTCTTC	CAWSVQANNEQFF
TRBV7-2	TRBD1	once	TRBJ1-6	TGTGCCAGCAGCTTCGCCCCCCAGGGGGCCCGGAATTCACCCCTCCACTTT	CASSFAPQGARNSPLHF
TRBV9	NA	NA	TRBJ2-2	TGTGCCAGCAGCATCCGGAGGGGCACCGGGGAGCTGTTTTTT	CASSIRRGTGELFF
TRBV30	NA	NA	TRBJ1-3	TGTGCCTGTTGCGGGAGAAGGGCGGGAAACACCATATATTTT	CACCGRRAGNTIYF
TRBV12-5	TRBD1	NA	TRBJ1-3	TGTGCTAGTGGAGCAGGGGGCTCTGGAAACACCATATATTTT	CASGAGGSGNTIYF
TRBV6-6	NA	NA	TRBJ1-1	TGTGCCAGCAGTTACCCTCTGGCTTTCTTT	CASSYPLAFF
TRBV24-1	NA	NA	TRBJ2-3	TGTGCCACCAGTGATTTGCGGGGGACAGATACGCAGTATTTT	CATSDLRGTDTQYF
TRBV7-2	NA	few	TRBJ2-1	TGTGCCAGCAGCGGTGGGACTTCCTACAATGAGCAGTTCTTC	CASSGGTSYNEQFF